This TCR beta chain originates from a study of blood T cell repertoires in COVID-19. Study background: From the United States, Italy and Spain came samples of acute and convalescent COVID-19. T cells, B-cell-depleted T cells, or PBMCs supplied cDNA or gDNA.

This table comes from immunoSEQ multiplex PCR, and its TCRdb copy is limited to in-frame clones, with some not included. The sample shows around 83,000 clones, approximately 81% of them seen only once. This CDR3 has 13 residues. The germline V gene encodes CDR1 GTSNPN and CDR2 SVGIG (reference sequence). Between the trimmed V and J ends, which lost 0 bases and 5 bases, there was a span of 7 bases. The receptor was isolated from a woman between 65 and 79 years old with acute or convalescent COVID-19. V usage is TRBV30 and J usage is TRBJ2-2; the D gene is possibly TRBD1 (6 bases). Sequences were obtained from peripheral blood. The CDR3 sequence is CAWSVQGTGELFF. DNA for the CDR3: TGTGCCTGGAGTGTACAGGGAACCGGGGAGCTGTTTTTT.